This is a list of T cell receptor beta chains from one sample in a study of shared clonotypes between healthy human individuals. Here immunoSEQ multiplex PCR was the method, and the copy in TCRdb shows in-frame clones only, minus some. This sample carries millions of clones, just under 95% of them seen once, and the ten largest clones take 1.1%. Sequencing used naive CD8+ T cells sorted from blood. The receptors derive from a man younger than 35 in good health. CDR3s include the opening cysteine and the closing phenylalanine or tryptophan. A D gene is named only where the DNA matches it firmly.

TRBV4-1	-	TRBJ2-7	TGCGCCAGCAGCCAAGAGGGACGGGGACTTTACGAGCAGTACTTC	CASSQEGRGLYEQYF
TRBV7-6	-	TRBJ2-1	TGTGCCAGCAGCTTAGTGGAGGGGCCGAGCTCCTACAATGAGCAGTTCTTC	CASSLVEGPSSYNEQFF
TRBV2	-	TRBJ2-5	TGTGCCAGCTCCGGCTACCAAGAGACCCAGTACTTC	CASSGYQETQYF
TRBV13	-	TRBJ2-7	TGTGCCAGCAGCTTAGGGAAGGGGCCCTACGAGCAGTACTTC	CASSLGKGPYEQYF
TRBV7-9	TRBD1	TRBJ1-4	TGTGCCAGCAGCTCGACAGGGGGACATGAAAAACTGTTTTTT	CASSSTGGHEKLFF
TRBV6-5	-	TRBJ2-3	TGTGCCAGCAGTTTAGCATCGAGCACAGATACGCAGTATTTT	CASSLASSTDTQYF
TRBV25-1	-	TRBJ2-7	TGTGCCAGCAGTGAATCGGGCAGTCATTACGAGCAGTACTTC	CASSESGSHYEQYF
TRBV9	TRBD1	TRBJ2-1	TGTGCCAGCAGTTACTTCCCGGGACAGGGGGACAATGAGCAGTTCTTC	CASSYFPGQGDNEQFF
TRBV5-6	TRBD1	TRBJ1-2	TGTGCCAGCAGCTTGGACACAGGGGAGGAGAATGGCTACACCTTC	CASSLDTGEENGYTF
TRBV6-5	TRBD2	TRBJ2-7	TGTGCCAGCAGTTTGGGACTAGCGGGAGATTACGAGCAGTACTTC	CASSLGLAGDYEQYF
TRBV28	-	TRBJ2-7	TGTGCCAGCAGTTTTACCAGCTACGAGCAGTACTTC	CASSFTSYEQYF
TRBV11-2	-	TRBJ2-7	TGTGCCAGCAGCTTAAGTGGCGAGCAGTACTTC	CASSLSGEQYF
TRBV2	-	TRBJ1-5	TGTGCCAGCAGTGGTCTATGGGATCAGCCCCAGCATTTT	CASSGLWDQPQHF